Below, 7 T cell receptor beta chains from the same sample are listed, as sequenced in a study of T cells after posttransplantation cyclophosphamide. Treatment was busulfan-fludarabine conditioning, a marrow graft, and cyclophosphamide on days +3 and +4. Using immunoSEQ multiplex PCR, the repertoire was profiled, and TCRdb retains in-frame clones only, with some absent. This sample has some 2,000 clones, each found more than once. The specimen was PBMCs, collected 86 days after allogeneic stem cell transplant with posttransplant cyclophosphamide. These receptors came from a female patient in her 60s who received an allogeneic stem cell transplant from a related donor and was CMV-positive. Some T cells may arise from the graft donor.

This clone was counted many times. The chain links TRBV9 to TRBJ1-1, with D maybe TRBD1 (6 bases). The CDR3 extends over 15 amino acids. Per germline, CDR1 SGDLS and CDR2 YYNGEE. V gave up 1 base and J gave up 0 bases, with 10 bases separating them. The CDR3 is CASSVRGGMNTEAFF. The DNA of the CDR3 is TGTGCCAGCAGCGTACGAGGGGGTATGAACACTGAAGCTTTCTTT.

In its sample, this clone is medium-sized. This rearrangement joins TRBV27 to TRBJ1-4; 7 nucleotides line up with TRBD1. V trimming: 5 bases; J trimming: 8 bases; junction bases outside the gene matches: 5. Germline V gene sequence: CDR1 MNHEY, CDR2 SMNVEV (reference sequence). The CDR3 is 13 amino acids. The CDR3, as DNA: TGTGCCAGCAGTCGACAGGGAGAGGAAAAACTGTTTTTT. This codes for CASSRQGEEKLFF.

Many counts were recorded for this clone. The chain couples TRBV5-6 to TRBJ1-1, with unresolved D. This CDR3 is built from 11 residues. V dropped 4 bases and J dropped 3 bases, with 4 bases sitting between them. Germline CDR1 is SGHDT and CDR2 is YYEEEE. CDR3 amino acids: CASSIYTEAFF. The CDR3 coding sequence is TGTGCCAGCAGCATATACACTGAAGCTTTCTTT.

Sample share makes this clone medium-sized. This chain links TRBV4-1 with TRBJ1-2, with D uncertain. The CDR3 loop spans 14 amino acids. Germline-derived CDR1 and CDR2 are MGHRA and YSYEKL. V lost 1 base and J lost 4, with 10 bases in between. CDR3 in amino acids: CASSQAGKGYGYTF. The CDR3 region has the DNA TGCGCCAGCAGCCAAGCGGGGAAAGGCTATGGCTACACCTTC.

This clone appeared many times. V and J are TRBV15 and TRBJ1-5, with TRBD1 as a possible D gene (5 bases). The V end lost 5 bases, the J end lost 0 bases, and 8 bases lay between the germline ends. The CDR3 has 14 residues. Germline CDR1 is LNHNV and CDR2 is YYDKDF (reference sequence). CDR3 amino acids: CATSWDFSNQPQHF. DNA for the CDR3: TGTGCCACCAGCTGGGACTTTAGCAATCAGCCCCAGCATTTT.

Many counts were recorded for this clone. This rearrangement joins TRBV30 to TRBJ1-1; TRBD1 matches 9 bases. V lost 3 bases and J lost 3; bases outside the gene matches: 8. This CDR3 has 15 residues. Germline CDR1 reads GTSNPN; CDR2 reads SVGIG (reference sequence). CDR3: CAWSGKTGGHTEAFF. For the CDR3, the DNA is TGTGCCTGGAGCGGCAAAACAGGGGGCCACACTGAAGCTTTCTTT.

This clone is labeled as medium-sized (0.01 to 0.1%). This rearrangement joins TRBV19 to TRBJ2-1; TRBD2 matches 8 bases. CDR3 size: 14 residues. Trimming at V came to 5 bases and at J to 5 bases, leaving 5 bases not matched to a gene. CDR1 is LNHDA and CDR2 is SQIVND in the germline V gene (reference sequence). DNA for the CDR3: TGTGCCAGTAGTTTACTAGCGGTTGACAATGAGCAGTTCTTC. This gives the protein CASSLLAVDNEQFF.